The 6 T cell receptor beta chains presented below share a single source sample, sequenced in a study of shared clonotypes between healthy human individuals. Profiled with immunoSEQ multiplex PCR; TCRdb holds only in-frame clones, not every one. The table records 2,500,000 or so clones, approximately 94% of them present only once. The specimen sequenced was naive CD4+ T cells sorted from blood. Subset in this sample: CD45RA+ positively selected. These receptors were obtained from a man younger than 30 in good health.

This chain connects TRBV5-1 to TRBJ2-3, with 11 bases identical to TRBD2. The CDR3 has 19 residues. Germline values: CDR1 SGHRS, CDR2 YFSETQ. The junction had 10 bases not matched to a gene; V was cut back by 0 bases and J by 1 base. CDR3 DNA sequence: TGCGCCAGCAGCTTGGGACTAGCGGGAAGCCCTATCCGCACAGATACGCAGTATTTT. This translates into CASSLGLAGSPIRTDTQYF.

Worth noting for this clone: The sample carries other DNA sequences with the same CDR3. CDR3 bases: TGCGCCAGCAGTTTTGACAGCACAGATACGCAGTATTTT. Amino acids: CASSFDSTDTQYF. The chain is built from TRBV5-1 and TRBJ2-3; D gene ambiguous. The germline V gene encodes CDR1 SGHRS and CDR2 YFSETQ. The CDR3 totals 13 residues. The V and J ends lost 5 bases and 0 bases respectively, with 7 bases between them.

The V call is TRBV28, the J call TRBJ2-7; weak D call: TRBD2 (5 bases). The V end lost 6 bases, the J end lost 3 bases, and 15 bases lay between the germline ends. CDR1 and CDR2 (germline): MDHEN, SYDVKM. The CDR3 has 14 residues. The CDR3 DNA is TGTGCCAGCAGCCCGGCTGACGGAGGCTACGAGCAGTACTTC. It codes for CASSPADGGYEQYF.

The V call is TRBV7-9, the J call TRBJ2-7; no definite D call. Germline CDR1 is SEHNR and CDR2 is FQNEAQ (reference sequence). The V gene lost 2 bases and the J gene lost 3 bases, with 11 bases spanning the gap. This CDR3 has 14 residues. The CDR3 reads CASSLSAAGYEQYF. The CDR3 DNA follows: TGTGCCAGCAGCTTATCCGCGGCAGGCTACGAGCAGTACTTC.

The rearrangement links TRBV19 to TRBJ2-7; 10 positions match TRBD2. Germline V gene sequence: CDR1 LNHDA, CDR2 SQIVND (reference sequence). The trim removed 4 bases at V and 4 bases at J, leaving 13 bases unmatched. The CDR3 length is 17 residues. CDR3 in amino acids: CASSNLLSASGRYEQYF. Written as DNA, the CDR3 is TGTGCCAGTAGTAACCTCTTGTCGGCTAGCGGGAGATACGAGCAGTACTTC.

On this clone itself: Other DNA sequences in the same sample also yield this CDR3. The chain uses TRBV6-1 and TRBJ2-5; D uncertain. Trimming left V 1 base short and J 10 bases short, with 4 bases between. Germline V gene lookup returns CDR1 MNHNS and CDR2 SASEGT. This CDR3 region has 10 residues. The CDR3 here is CASSEVVQYF. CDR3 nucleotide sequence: TGTGCCAGCAGTGAAGTGGTCCAGTACTTC.